A selection of T cell receptor beta chains follows, all from one sample in a study of metastatic and nonmetastatic thyroid tumors. TCRdb re-called the PCR reads through MiXCR. The sample lists some 21,000 clones, 28% occurring once. The sequencing sample was made of tumor tissue. The receptors stem from a male donor with papillary thyroid cancer or a benign thyroid nodule (not recorded which). Some clones in this sample may be carry-over from other donors' samples. The CDR3 runs from the conserved cysteine through the conserved F or W. The order of the fields is V gene, clone size, J gene, CDR3 protein. Clone size, where shown, is once, few, many, or a class for clones that have expanded.

V gene: TRBV20-1
clone size: NA
J gene: TRBJ2-2
CDR3 protein: CSARQTSGRVTGELFF

V gene: TRBV11-2
clone size: few
J gene: TRBJ2-7
CDR3 protein: CASSSIQGHREFYEQYF

V gene: TRBV19
clone size: few
J gene: TRBJ2-2
CDR3 protein: CASSIGQYTGELFF

V gene: TRBV30
clone size: once
J gene: TRBJ1-4
CDR3 protein: CAWSERGEEEKLFF

V gene: TRBV28
clone size: few
J gene: TRBJ1-3
CDR3 protein: CASSLWGGRNTIYF

V gene: TRBV25-1
clone size: many
J gene: TRBJ2-2
CDR3 protein: CASSVGRAVTGELFF

V gene: TRBV11-1
clone size: once
J gene: TRBJ2-1
CDR3 protein: CASSLGQGLAGYNEQFF

V gene: TRBV5-1
clone size: NA
J gene: TRBJ2-1
CDR3 protein: CASSQRSLAGEGEQFF

V gene: TRBV5-1
clone size: NA
J gene: TRBJ2-5
CDR3 protein: CASSLVGGQETQYF

V gene: TRBV9
clone size: many
J gene: TRBJ2-7
CDR3 protein: CASSVDHSSYEQYF

V gene: TRBV2
clone size: few
J gene: TRBJ2-7
CDR3 protein: CASSEARGSGEQYF

V gene: TRBV20-1
clone size: NA
J gene: TRBJ1-5
CDR3 protein: CSATDRHQPQHF

V gene: TRBV4-2
clone size: many
J gene: TRBJ2-1
CDR3 protein: CAISAGGNEQFF

V gene: TRBV20-1
clone size: NA
J gene: TRBJ2-7
CDR3 protein: CSAQGGTGVREQYF

V gene: TRBV3-1
clone size: NA
J gene: TRBJ2-5
CDR3 protein: CASEKDGQETQYF

V gene: TRBV7-2
clone size: NA
J gene: TRBJ2-7
CDR3 protein: CASSLAGQPSYEQYF

V gene: TRBV6-1
clone size: few
J gene: TRBJ2-7
CDR3 protein: CASSGGQEASYEQYF

V gene: TRBV6-2/TRBV6-3
clone size: NA
J gene: TRBJ1-1
CDR3 protein: CASKPLPRARGAFGTEAFF

V gene: TRBV7-8
clone size: many
J gene: TRBJ2-7
CDR3 protein: CASSLSFGSGHEQYF

V gene: TRBV28
clone size: few
J gene: TRBJ2-2
CDR3 protein: CASSSRHTGELFF

V gene: TRBV28
clone size: medium-sized
J gene: TRBJ1-3
CDR3 protein: CASSLYASYSWNTIYF

V gene: TRBV7-9
clone size: many
J gene: TRBJ2-7
CDR3 protein: CASSLVTGGPYEQYF

V gene: TRBV3-1
clone size: NA
J gene: TRBJ1-2
CDR3 protein: CASSLGGGSDYGYTF

V gene: TRBV24-1
clone size: NA
J gene: TRBJ2-2
CDR3 protein: CATSDFANTGELFF

V gene: TRBV20-1
clone size: NA
J gene: TRBJ2-1
CDR3 protein: CSARGLAGYNEQFF

V gene: TRBV5-5
clone size: few
J gene: TRBJ2-5
CDR3 protein: CASSSRTNQETQYF

V gene: TRBV20-1
clone size: many
J gene: TRBJ2-6
CDR3 protein: CSASRRGASGANVLTF

V gene: TRBV7-2
clone size: NA
J gene: TRBJ2-2
CDR3 protein: CASSPQGDTGELFF

V gene: TRBV18
clone size: NA
J gene: TRBJ2-7
CDR3 protein: CASSSTASYEQYF

V gene: TRBV6-2/TRBV6-3
clone size: NA
J gene: TRBJ2-7
CDR3 protein: CASRGLGQVSYEQYF

V gene: TRBV5-1
clone size: medium-sized
J gene: TRBJ2-1
CDR3 protein: CASSLTGGEMNEQFF

V gene: TRBV3-1
clone size: NA
J gene: TRBJ2-3
CDR3 protein: CASSQAQGSRDTQYF

V gene: TRBV6-1
clone size: medium-sized
J gene: TRBJ2-7
CDR3 protein: CASSFAGEGEQYF

V gene: TRBV20-1
clone size: NA
J gene: TRBJ2-7
CDR3 protein: CSARGSIGGWYEQYF

V gene: TRBV12-3/TRBV12-4
clone size: medium-sized
J gene: TRBJ1-2
CDR3 protein: CASSLRDFGYTF

V gene: TRBV11-2
clone size: medium-sized
J gene: TRBJ1-2
CDR3 protein: CASSPTTYQGRYGYTF

V gene: TRBV6-1
clone size: many
J gene: TRBJ2-3
CDR3 protein: CASSERVEADTQYF

V gene: TRBV2
clone size: NA
J gene: TRBJ2-3
CDR3 protein: CANSAFQRCYTDTQYF

V gene: TRBV6-1
clone size: NA
J gene: TRBJ1-2
CDR3 protein: CASRIAGTHYGYTF

V gene: TRBV28
clone size: NA
J gene: TRBJ2-2
CDR3 protein: CVSKPLAGWPTGELFF

V gene: TRBV6-1
clone size: medium-sized
J gene: TRBJ1-5
CDR3 protein: CASSSRGGNQPQHF

V gene: TRBV30
clone size: NA
J gene: TRBJ1-2
CDR3 protein: CAWSLKWSTSYGYTF

V gene: TRBV7-9
clone size: medium-sized
J gene: TRBJ1-1
CDR3 protein: CASSLEQNTEAFF

V gene: TRBV11-2
clone size: NA
J gene: TRBJ1-2
CDR3 protein: CASSLARTSYGYTF

V gene: TRBV11-2
clone size: NA
J gene: TRBJ1-3
CDR3 protein: CASSATGTLLFSGNTIYF

V gene: TRBV5-5
clone size: NA
J gene: TRBJ1-1
CDR3 protein: CASSPYLNTEAFF

V gene: TRBV27
clone size: few
J gene: TRBJ1-1
CDR3 protein: CASSLGSNTEAFF

V gene: TRBV25-1
clone size: few
J gene: TRBJ2-1
CDR3 protein: CASSTTQGALSNEQFF

V gene: TRBV5-1
clone size: few
J gene: TRBJ2-7
CDR3 protein: CASSLDGLEQYF

V gene: TRBV7-9
clone size: many
J gene: TRBJ2-3
CDR3 protein: CASSADRAPPYF

V gene: TRBV6-4
clone size: few
J gene: TRBJ2-3
CDR3 protein: CASSDSKGETDTQYF

V gene: TRBV2
clone size: NA
J gene: TRBJ2-7
CDR3 protein: CASSERRGLLAGGFYEQYF

V gene: TRBV5-1
clone size: many
J gene: TRBJ2-7
CDR3 protein: CASSLAGREQYF

V gene: TRBV7-6
clone size: many
J gene: TRBJ2-1
CDR3 protein: CASSLGQGLTNEQFF

V gene: TRBV9
clone size: NA
J gene: TRBJ2-1
CDR3 protein: CASSSGTASYNEQFF

V gene: TRBV7-2
clone size: NA
J gene: TRBJ2-7
CDR3 protein: CASSLAAGKGEQYF